This T cell receptor beta chain was obtained from a study of beta chain features in type 1 diabetes. Study observations and caveats: A definitive answer on HLA type influencing TCRB rearrangement was not reached here. For Type 1 diabetes patients, all four CD4+ subsets carried TCRB CDR3s that were moderately but significantly shorter.

Purity (above 95%) was reached by all sorted populations. The investigators reverse transcribed all of the isolated RNA, so they sequenced expressed TCRB transcripts. Data came from immunoSEQ multiplex PCR; TCRdb stores just in-frame clones and leaves some out. The data contain hundreds of thousands of clones, 10% to 15% of them singletons. As regards this clone: Its antigen is not known.

Sequences were obtained from naive CD4+ T cells from blood. The receptor's source is a young man with type 1 diabetes.

The CDR3 DNA sequence: TGTGCCAGCAGCCCGGGCCTAAAACAAGAGACCCAGTACTTC. Encoded protein: CASSPGLKQETQYF. The chain carries TRBV21-1 and TRBJ2-5. TRBV21-1 is a pseudogene locus. CDR3 size: 14 residues.